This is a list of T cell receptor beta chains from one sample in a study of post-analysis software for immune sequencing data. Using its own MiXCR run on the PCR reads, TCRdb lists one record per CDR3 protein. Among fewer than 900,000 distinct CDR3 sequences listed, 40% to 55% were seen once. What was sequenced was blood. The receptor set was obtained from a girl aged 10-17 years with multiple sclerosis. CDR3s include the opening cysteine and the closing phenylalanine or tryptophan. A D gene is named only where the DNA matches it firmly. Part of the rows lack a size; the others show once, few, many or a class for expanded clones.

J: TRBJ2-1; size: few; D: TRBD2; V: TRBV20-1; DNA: TGCAGTGCTAGCCCTACTAGCGGAGAGCAGTTCTTC; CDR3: CSASPTSGEQFF
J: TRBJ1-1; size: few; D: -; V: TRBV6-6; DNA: TGTGCCAGCAGTTCAGATTTGAACACTGAAGCTTTCTTT; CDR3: CASSSDLNTEAFF
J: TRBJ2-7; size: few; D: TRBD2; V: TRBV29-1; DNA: TGCAGCGTTGAAATCCTCACTAGCGGGAGGAACTACGAGCAGTACTTC; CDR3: CSVEILTSGRNYEQYF
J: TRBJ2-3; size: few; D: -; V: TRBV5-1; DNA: TGCGCCAGCAGCTTGGATGGTGTCCCTCCTGGGGACACAGATACGCAGTATTTT; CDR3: CASSLDGVPPGDTDTQYF
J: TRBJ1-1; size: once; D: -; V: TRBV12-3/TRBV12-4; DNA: TGTGCCAGCAGTTTCGGGGATCTCGGAGCTTTCTTT; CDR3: CASSFGDLGAFF
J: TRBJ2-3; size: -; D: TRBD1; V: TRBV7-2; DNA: TGTGCCAGCAGGCGGGACAGGGATTTCCCTAGCACAGATACGCAGTATTTT; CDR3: CASRRDRDFPSTDTQYF
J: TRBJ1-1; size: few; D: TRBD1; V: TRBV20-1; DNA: TGCAGTGCAACCCCCAGGACAGGGGTTTCGGTCATGAACACTGAAGCTTTCTTT; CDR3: CSATPRTGVSVMNTEAFF
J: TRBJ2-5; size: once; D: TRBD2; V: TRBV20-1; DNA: TGCAGTGCTGGGACTAGCGGGAGGGCCCGAGAGACCCAGTACTTC; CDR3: CSAGTSGRARETQYF
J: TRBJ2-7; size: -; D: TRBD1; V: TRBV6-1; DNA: TGTGCCAACTCTCTAGGGGGCCCCTTTTCCTACGAGCAGTACTTC; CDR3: CANSLGGPFSYEQYF
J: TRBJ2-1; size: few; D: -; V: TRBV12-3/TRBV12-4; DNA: TGTGCCAGCTCAGAGGGGGGTTTTGATGAGCAGTTCTTC; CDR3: CASSEGGFDEQFF
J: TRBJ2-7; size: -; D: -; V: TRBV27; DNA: TGTGCCAGCAGTTCCGCCCTAAACTACGAGCAGTACTTC; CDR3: CASSSALNYEQYF
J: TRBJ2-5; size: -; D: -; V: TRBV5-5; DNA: TGTGCCAGCAGCCTACACTTAGAGACCCAGTACTTC; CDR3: CASSLHLETQYF
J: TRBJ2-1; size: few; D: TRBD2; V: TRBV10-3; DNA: TGTGCCATCAGGACTAGCGGCGATGAGCAGTTCTTC; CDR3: CAIRTSGDEQFF
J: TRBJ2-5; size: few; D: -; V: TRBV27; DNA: TGTGCCAGCAGCAGCGGCTTCAGGGACGGCGAGACCCAGTACTTC; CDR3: CASSSGFRDGETQYF
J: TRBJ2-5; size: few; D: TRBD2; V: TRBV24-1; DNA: TGTGCCACCAGTGGTCCTTCCGGGAGGGGTTGGGAAGAGACCCAGTACTTC; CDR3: CATSGPSGRGWEETQYF
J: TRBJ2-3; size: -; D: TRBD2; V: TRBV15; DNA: TGTGCCACCAGCACTTTTCAAGGGGCTAGCGGAGCATCGGGGACAGATACGCAGTATTTT; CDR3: CATSTFQGASGASGTDTQYF
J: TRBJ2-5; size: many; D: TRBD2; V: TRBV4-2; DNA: TGTGCCAGCAGCCAAGATAGGGGAGGGGAAGAGACCCAGTACTTC; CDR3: CASSQDRGGEETQYF
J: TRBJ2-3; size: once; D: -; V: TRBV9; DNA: TGTGCCAGCAGCGTGGGGGCAGGAGATACGCAGTATTTT; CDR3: CASSVGAGDTQYF
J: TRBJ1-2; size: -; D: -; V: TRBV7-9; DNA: TGTGCCAGCAGCCCGGAGGTGAGGGGCTACACCTTC; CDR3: CASSPEVRGYTF
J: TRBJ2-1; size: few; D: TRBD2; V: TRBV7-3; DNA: TGTGCCAGCAGTTCACTGGGACTAGCGGGAGGGGGTGCGAATGAGCAGTTCTTC; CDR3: CASSSLGLAGGGANEQFF
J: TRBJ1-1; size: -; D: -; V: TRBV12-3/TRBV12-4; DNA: TGTGCCAGCAGCCCTCCGAACACTGAAGCTTTCTTT; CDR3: CASSPPNTEAFF
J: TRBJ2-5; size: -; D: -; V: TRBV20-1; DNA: TGCAGTGCCCAAGCTGCTGCACAGGGGAGGGAGACCCAGTACTTC; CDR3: CSAQAAAQGRETQYF
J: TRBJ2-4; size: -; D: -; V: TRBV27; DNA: TGTGCCAGCAGTATTTGGGAGCAGTACTTC; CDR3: CASSIWEQYF
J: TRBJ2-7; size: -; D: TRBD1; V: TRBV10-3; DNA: TGTGCCATCAGTGACGGGACAGGACGATACGAGCAGTACTTC; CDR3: CAISDGTGRYEQYF
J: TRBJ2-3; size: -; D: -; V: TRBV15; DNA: TGTGCCACCAGCAGAGTTACAGGGAATACAGATACGCAGTATTTT; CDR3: CATSRVTGNTDTQYF
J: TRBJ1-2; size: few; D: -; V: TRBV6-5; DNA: TGTGCCAGCAGTTACTCGATAGCACCCTCGAACCGGGGCTACACCTTC; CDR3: CASSYSIAPSNRGYTF
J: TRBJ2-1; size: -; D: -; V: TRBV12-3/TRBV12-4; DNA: TGTGCCAGCACGGCGGGACGATACAATGAGCAGTTCTTC; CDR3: CASTAGRYNEQFF
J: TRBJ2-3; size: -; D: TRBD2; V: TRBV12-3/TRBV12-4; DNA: TGTGCCAGCAGTCTCCTACTAGCGGGTTCCACAGATACGCAGTATTTT; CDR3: CASSLLLAGSTDTQYF
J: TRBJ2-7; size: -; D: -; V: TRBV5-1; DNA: TGCGCCAGCAGCTTGGAACAGAACCGGTACGAGCAGTACTTC; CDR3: CASSLEQNRYEQYF
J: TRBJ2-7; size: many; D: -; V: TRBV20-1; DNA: TGCAGTGCTAGAGATCGGGCGGGGTTTACCTACGAGCAGTACTTC; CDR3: CSARDRAGFTYEQYF
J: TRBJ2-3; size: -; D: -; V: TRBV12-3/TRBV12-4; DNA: TGTGCCAGCAGCCCGTCAGCTAGCACAGATACGCAGTATTTT; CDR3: CASSPSASTDTQYF
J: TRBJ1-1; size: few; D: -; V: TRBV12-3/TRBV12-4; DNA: TGTGCCAGCAGCGATCGAGGTGGTAGGGCTTTCTTT; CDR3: CASSDRGGRAFF
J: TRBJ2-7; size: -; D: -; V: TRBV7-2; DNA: TGTGCCAGCAGCAGGACAGTTAACTCCTACGAGCAGTACTTC; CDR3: CASSRTVNSYEQYF
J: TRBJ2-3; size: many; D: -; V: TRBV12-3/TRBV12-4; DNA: TGTGCCAGCAGTCTGATCACAGATACGCAGTATTTT; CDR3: CASSLITDTQYF
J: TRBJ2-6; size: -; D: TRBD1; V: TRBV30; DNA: TGTGCCTGGAGTGTACGACAGGGGGGTACCGGGGCCAACGTCCTGACTTTC; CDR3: CAWSVRQGGTGANVLTF
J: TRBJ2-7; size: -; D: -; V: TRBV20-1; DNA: TGCAGTGCTACACAGTCGGGCTACGAGCAGTACTTC; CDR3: CSATQSGYEQYF
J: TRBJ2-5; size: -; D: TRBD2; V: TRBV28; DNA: TGCGCCAGCCGGACTAGCGAGAAAGAGACCCAGTACTTC; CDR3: CASRTSEKETQYF
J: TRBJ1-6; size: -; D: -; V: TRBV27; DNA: TGTGCCAGCAGTTTCCGAGACAGTAACCCCCACTTT; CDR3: CASSFRDSNPHF
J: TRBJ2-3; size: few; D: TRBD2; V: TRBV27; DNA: TGTGCCAGCAGCACCGGGACTAGCGGTACAGATACGCAGTATTTT; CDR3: CASSTGTSGTDTQYF
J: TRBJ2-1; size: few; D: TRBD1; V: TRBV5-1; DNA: TGCGCCAGCAGTTCCGACCCGGGACAGGGAGTTTTCAATGAGCAGTTCTTC; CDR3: CASSSDPGQGVFNEQFF
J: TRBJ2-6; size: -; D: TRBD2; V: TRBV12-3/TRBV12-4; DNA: TGTGCCAGCAGGATTAGCGGGAGCGGGGCCAACGTCCTGACTTTC; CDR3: CASRISGSGANVLTF
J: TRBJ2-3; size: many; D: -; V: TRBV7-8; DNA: TGTGCCAGCAGCTTAAGGGGGGAACCGCAGTATTTT; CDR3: CASSLRGEPQYF
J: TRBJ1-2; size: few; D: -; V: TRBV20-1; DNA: TGCAGTGCCGTACAGGGAGGCGGCTACACCTTC; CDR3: CSAVQGGGYTF
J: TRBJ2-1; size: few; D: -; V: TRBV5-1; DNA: TGCGCCAGCAGCTTGGACATAGTAAGCAATGAGCAGTTCTTC; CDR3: CASSLDIVSNEQFF
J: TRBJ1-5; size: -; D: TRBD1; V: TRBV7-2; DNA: TGTGCCAGCAGCGACGTCCCGGGACAGGACCCACTGCATTTT; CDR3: CASSDVPGQDPLHF
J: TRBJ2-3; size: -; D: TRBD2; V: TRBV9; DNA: TGTGCCAGCAGCGTAGTGGCTAGCGGGAGTGTCACAGATACGCAGTATTTT; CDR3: CASSVVASGSVTDTQYF
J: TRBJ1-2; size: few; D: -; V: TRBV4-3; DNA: TGCGCCAGCAGCCAAGGTTACGAGGGGCTGGACTATGGCTACACCTTC; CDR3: CASSQGYEGLDYGYTF
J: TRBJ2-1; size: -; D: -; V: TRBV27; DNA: TGTGCCAGCAGTGTATCCTCGACAGGAGGGGGGTGGGATGAGCAGTTCTTC; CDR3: CASSVSSTGGGWDEQFF
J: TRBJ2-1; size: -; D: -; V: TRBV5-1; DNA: TGCGCCAGCAGCTCCGGGACTTACCAACCCAATGAGCAGTTCTTC; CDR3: CASSSGTYQPNEQFF
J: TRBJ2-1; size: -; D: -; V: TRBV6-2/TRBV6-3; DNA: TGTGCCAGCAGTTATTTCGGTAGTGGCAGGCCGACCTACAATGAGCAGTTCTTC; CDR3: CASSYFGSGRPTYNEQFF
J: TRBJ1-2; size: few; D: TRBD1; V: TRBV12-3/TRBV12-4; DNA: TGTGCCAGCACCCCTGACAGGGTTTATGGCTACACCTTC; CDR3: CASTPDRVYGYTF
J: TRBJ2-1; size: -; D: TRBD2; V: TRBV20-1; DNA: TGCAGTGCTGGGCTAGCGGGGCCCTACAATGAGCAGTTCTTC; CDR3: CSAGLAGPYNEQFF